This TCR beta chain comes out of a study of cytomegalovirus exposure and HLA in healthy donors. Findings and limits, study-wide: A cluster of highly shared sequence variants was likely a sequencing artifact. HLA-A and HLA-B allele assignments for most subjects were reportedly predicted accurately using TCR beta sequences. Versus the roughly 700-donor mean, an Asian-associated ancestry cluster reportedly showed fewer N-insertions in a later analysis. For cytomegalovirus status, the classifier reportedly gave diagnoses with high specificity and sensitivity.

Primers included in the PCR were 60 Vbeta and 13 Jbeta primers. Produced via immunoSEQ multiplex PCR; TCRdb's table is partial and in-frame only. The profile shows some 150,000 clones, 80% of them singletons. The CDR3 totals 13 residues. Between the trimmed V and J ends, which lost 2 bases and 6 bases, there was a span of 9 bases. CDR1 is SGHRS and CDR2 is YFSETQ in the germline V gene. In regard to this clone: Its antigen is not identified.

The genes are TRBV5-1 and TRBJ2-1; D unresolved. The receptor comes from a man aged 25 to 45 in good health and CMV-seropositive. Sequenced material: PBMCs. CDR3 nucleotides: TGCGCCAGCAGCTTAGAAGCGATCAATGAGCAGTTCTTC. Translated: CASSLEAINEQFF.